These 21 T cell receptor beta chains share one sample of origin, sequenced in a study of T-cell reconstitution after alpha-beta-depleted transplantation in children. It was with unique molecular identifiers that the TCRbeta library was prepared. Each CDR3 protein gets one entry after TCRdb re-called the PCR reads with MiXCR. The sample holds hundreds of thousands of distinct CDR3 sequences, 10% to 15% seen once. The sequences come from PBMCs, mostly from graft donor cells, collected 360 days after TCRalphabeta/CD19-depleted stem cell transplant. The receptors shown here come from a male patient between 10 and 17 years old who had a stem cell transplant for acute myeloid leukemia, so the T cells may come from the graft donor.

This CDR3 reads CASSYPDHF. In DNA, the CDR3 is TGTGCCAGCAGTTACCCGGACCATTTT. V gene TRBV6-6 combines with J gene TRBJ1-5, with D uncertain. This CDR3 spans 9 amino acids. Trimming shortened V by 2 bases and J by 16 bases, and 6 bases separated the two germline ends. From germline, CDR1 is MNHNY and CDR2 SVGAGI (reference sequence).

The rearrangement joins TRBV4-1 to TRBJ1-5, with D unresolved. V shed 0 bases and J shed 0 bases, with 15 bases lying between them. The CDR3 is made up of 18 amino acids. From germline, CDR1 is MGHRA and CDR2 YSYEKL. The CDR3, as DNA: TGCGCCAGCAGCCAAGATGGATTTCGGGATTATAGCAATCAGCCCCAGCATTTT. It codes for CASSQDGFRDYSNQPQHF.

This clonotype was picked up many times. The chain combines TRBV4-3 with TRBJ2-7; D is tentatively TRBD1 or TRBD2 (7 bases each). The CDR3 extends over 18 amino acids. The germline V gene encodes CDR1 LGHNA and CDR2 YSLEER. Trimming took off 0 bases at V and 5 bases at J, with 23 bases between the two ends. The CDR3 reads CASSQDGWRSRGRDEQYF. The CDR3 bases are TGCGCCAGCAGCCAAGATGGTTGGCGGAGCAGGGGGAGGGACGAGCAGTACTTC.

The J gene is TRBJ2-3, the V gene TRBV20-1; TRBD2 is a possible D gene (6 bases). There are 16 residues in the CDR3. The germline gives CDR1 DFQATT, CDR2 SNEGSKA (reference sequence). Between the trimmed V and J ends, which lost 3 bases and 2 bases, there was a span of 18 bases. CDR3 amino acids: CSASPYLAEITDTQYF. The CDR3 bases are TGCAGTGCTAGTCCCTATTTAGCGGAGATCACAGATACGCAGTATTTT.

The chain has TRBV5-4 and TRBJ2-7; 12 bases line up with TRBD1. Germline-derived CDR1 and CDR2 are SGHNT and YYREEE (reference sequence). The V segment lost 3 bases and the J segment 0 bases; nucleotides outside the gene matches: 10. This CDR3 spans 18 amino acids. CDR3 protein: CASSSKRGQGAHSYEQYF. Here the CDR3 DNA reads TGTGCCAGCAGCTCAAAAAGGGGACAGGGGGCCCACTCCTACGAGCAGTACTTC.

This clonotype was observed a handful of times. The V and J genes are TRBV18 and TRBJ2-3; D remains ambiguous. V lost 2 bases, J lost 1 base, and 10 bases lay in between. CDR3 length: 15 residues. Germline V CDR1 and CDR2: KGHSH, LQKENI. For the CDR3, the DNA is TGTGCCAGCTCACCAGCGGTTACGGGCACAGATACGCAGTATTTT. Protein: CASSPAVTGTDTQYF.

The chain employs TRBV9 and TRBJ2-7; D unresolved. This CDR3 has 14 amino acids. CDR1 is SGDLS and CDR2 is YYNGEE in the germline V gene. Deletions cut 0 bases from V and 2 bases from J, with 9 bases between. The CDR3 sequence is CASSVGLQAYEQYF. The DNA of the CDR3 is TGTGCCAGCAGCGTAGGGTTGCAGGCCTACGAGCAGTACTTC. Full variable domain (rest looked up from reference TRBV9 and TRBJ2-7): DSGVTQTPKHLITATGQRVTLRCSPRSGDLSVYWYQQSLDQGLQFLIQYYNGEERAKGNILERFSAQQFPDLHSELNLSSLELGDSALYFCASSVGLQAYEQYFGPGTRLTVT.

This clonotype was observed a few times. This rearrangement joins TRBV6-5 to TRBJ2-3; 11 bases match TRBD2. CDR1 and CDR2 from the germline V gene are MNHEY and SVGAGI. V shed 2 bases, J shed 4 bases, and the junction held 8 bases outside the gene matches. This CDR3 region has 17 residues. CDR3 protein: CASSYVASGRFADTQYF. The DNA for the CDR3 is TGTGCCAGCAGTTACGTGGCTAGCGGGAGGTTCGCAGATACGCAGTATTTT.

The genes are TRBV20-1 and TRBJ2-7, with D possibly matching TRBD2 (5 bases). Trimming removed 4 bases at V and 4 bases at J, with 8 bases between. This CDR3 has 11 amino acids. Germline V gene lookup returns CDR1 DFQATT and CDR2 SNEGSKA (reference sequence). CDR3 coding DNA: TGCAGTGCTAAGACTACTTACGAGCAGTACTTC. Translated: CSAKTTYEQYF.

The V and J genes are TRBV23-1 and TRBJ2-1; the match to TRBD2 covers 7 bases. TRBV23-1 carries the ORF label, with uncertain function. The V segment lost 0 bases and the J segment 3 bases; nucleotides outside the gene matches: 5. This CDR3 contains 16 residues. The CDR3 bases are TGCGCCAGCAGTCAATCAAGGAGCGGGGACTACAATGAGCAGTTCTTC. Its protein is CASSQSRSGDYNEQFF.

This clonotype was counted between two and nine times. CDR3 in amino acids: CASSLWVAGGPISYEQYF. The CDR3 region has the DNA TGTGCCAGCAGTTTATGGGTAGCGGGAGGCCCCATATCCTACGAGCAGTACTTC. V and J are TRBV28 and TRBJ2-7; TRBD2 aligns across 10 bases. The J segment lost 1 base and the V segment lost 0 bases, leaving 9 bases of the junction unmatched. CDR3 length: 18 amino acids. Germline CDR1 and CDR2: MDHEN and SYDVKM.

This clonotype was counted at least ten times. The chain links TRBV28 to TRBJ1-6; D may be TRBD1 (5 bases). This CDR3 region has 15 residues. Trimming took off 4 bases at V and 7 bases at J, with 14 bases between the two ends. The germline CDR1 and CDR2 sequences are MDHEN and SYDVKM. The CDR3 spells CASSWGAGRNSPLHF. CDR3 coding DNA: TGTGCCAGCAGTTGGGGAGCAGGGCGAAATTCACCCCTCCACTTT.

Many counts were recorded for this clonotype. The rearrangement uses TRBV29-1 and TRBJ2-5; TRBD1 aligns across 10 bases. Germline trimming cut 7 bases from V and 4 bases from J; bases unmatched to any gene: 15. The germline V gene encodes CDR1 SQVTM and CDR2 ANQGSEA. The CDR3 consists of 16 residues. This CDR3 is CSANPPGTGEVETQYF. The CDR3 coding sequence is TGCAGCGCCAATCCTCCTGGGACAGGGGAGGTAGAGACCCAGTACTTC. The complete variable domain, with remaining parts taken from reference TRBV29-1 and TRBJ2-5, reads SAVISQKPSRDICQRGTSLTIQCQVDSQVTMMFWYRQQPGQSLTLIATANQGSEATYESGFVIDKFPISRPNLTFSTLTVSNMSPEDSSIYLCSANPPGTGEVETQYFGPGTRLLVL.

In its sample, this clonotype was seen a few times. CDR3 residues: CASSLGRVYYEQYF. Written as DNA, the CDR3 is TGTGCCAGCAGCTTAGGCAGGGTGTACTACGAGCAGTACTTC. V usage is TRBV7-9 and J usage is TRBJ2-7; tentatively, D is TRBD1 (5 bases). The germline CDR1 and CDR2 sequences are SEHNR and FQNEAQ (reference sequence). This CDR3 contains 14 residues. V lost 1 base and J 3 bases, leaving 10 bases between the germline ends.

This clonotype came up a few times. The chain carries TRBV20-1 and TRBJ2-2; D possibly corresponds to TRBD2 (6 bases). Germline V gene sequence: CDR1 DFQATT, CDR2 SNEGSKA (reference sequence). Between the trimmed V and J ends, which lost 4 bases and 0 bases, there was a span of 9 bases. This CDR3 region has 14 residues. CDR3 in amino acids: CSANGLPNTGELFF. The CDR3, as DNA: TGCAGTGCTAACGGACTACCGAACACCGGGGAGCTGTTTTTT.

This clonotype was observed a few times. The chain recombines TRBV21-1 with TRBJ2-7; the table's D call, TRBD1, was not checked against the DNA. TRBV21-1 is reported as a pseudogene. CDR3 length: 15 residues. CDR3 nucleotides: TGTGCCAGCAGCACCCCCAGGGGGAGCAGCGACGAGCAGTACTTC. This encodes CASSTPRGSSDEQYF.

In its sample, this clonotype was seen many times. This chain joins TRBV4-1 and TRBJ2-1, with 9 bases lining up with TRBD1. The junction had 5 bases not matched to a gene; V was cut back by 1 base and J by 4 bases. The CDR3 spans 16 residues. Germline V gene data show CDR1 as MGHRA and CDR2 as YSYEKL. The CDR3 sequence is CASSQVRTGAYNEQFF. The CDR3, as DNA: TGCGCCAGCAGCCAAGTTCGGACAGGGGCGTACAATGAGCAGTTCTTC.

This chain uses TRBV20-1 with TRBJ2-1; 12 bases map to TRBD2. The CDR3 is 16 amino acids. Germline V CDR1 and CDR2: DFQATT, SNEGSKA (reference sequence). V lost 3 bases and J lost 3; bases outside the gene matches: 6. The CDR3 here is CSASMGLAGVYNEQFF. CDR3 DNA: TGCAGTGCTAGTATGGGACTAGCGGGCGTCTACAATGAGCAGTTCTTC.

The J gene is TRBJ1-2, the V gene TRBV29-1; 9 nucleotides match TRBD1. CDR3 length: 15 amino acids. Per the germline V gene, CDR1 is SQVTM and CDR2 is ANQGSEA. The J segment lost 9 bases and the V segment lost 4 bases, leaving 15 bases of the junction unmatched. The CDR3: CSVVRTGTGKQSYTF. CDR3 nucleotides: TGCAGCGTTGTCCGGACCGGGACAGGGAAACAGAGCTACACCTTC. The full variable domain, completed using reference TRBV29-1 and TRBJ1-2, is SAVISQKPSRDICQRGTSLTIQCQVDSQVTMMFWYRQQPGQSLTLIATANQGSEATYESGFVIDKFPISRPNLTFSTLTVSNMSPEDSSIYLCSVVRTGTGKQSYTFGSGTRLTVV.

The CDR3 spells CSVDPEMNTEAFF. The CDR3 region has the DNA TGCAGCGTTGACCCAGAGATGAACACTGAAGCTTTCTTT. The V call is TRBV29-1, the J call TRBJ1-1; D is ambiguous. Trimming took 3 bases from V and 0 from J, leaving 8 bases between them. Per the germline V gene, CDR1 is SQVTM and CDR2 is ANQGSEA. The CDR3 length is 13 residues.

This chain links TRBV7-6 with TRBJ2-1, with 13 bases identical to TRBD2. In germline, CDR1 is SGHVS, CDR2 FNYEAQ. This CDR3 has 14 residues. The ends lost 4 bases at V and 9 bases at J; junction bases unmatched: 3. The CDR3 is CASSSGLAGPEQFF. CDR3 bases: TGTGCCAGCAGCTCGGGACTAGCGGGACCTGAGCAGTTCTTC.